This T cell receptor (beta chain) was recorded in a study of OX40 agonist ivuxolimab in advanced cancers. At the level of the study: Participants averaged around 60 years of age (range 23 to 79) and were around 80% male. Whole-study findings and limits: At 0.1 to 3.0 mg/kg, clonal expansion of CD4+ and CD8+ blood T cells had occurred by week 6. The study found that CD8+ T cells averaged more expanded clones than CD4+.

Points on this clone: Its antigen remains unknown. The CDR3 carries no conserved terminal phenylalanine or tryptophan, so it likely arises from a read error.

Generated by immunoSEQ multiplex PCR, the TCRdb table keeps only in-frame clones and is missing some. The sample holds about 62,000 clones, 85% seen once. V lost 5 bases to trimming and J lost 3 bases; unmatched junction nucleotides: 6. Germline values: CDR1 SQVTM, CDR2 ANQGSEA. The CDR3 has 13 amino acids. The origin of this receptor is an adult with an advanced solid tumor such as melanoma, head and neck, liver or kidney cancer. The V and J genes are TRBV29-1 and TRBJ1-2, with 7 bases lining up with TRBD1. The sample was CD4+ or CD8+ T cells sorted from blood, taken in a trial of the OX40 agonist ivuxolimab. The CDR3 DNA sequence: TGCAGCGTTCTCGACAGGGCTGACTATGGCTACACCCTC. It codes for CSVLDRADYGYTL.